What follows is one T cell receptor (beta chain) and its context. Each CDR3 protein gets one entry after TCRdb re-called the RT-PCR reads with MiXCR. The table lists more than 550,000 distinct CDR3 sequences, 13% to 15% of them singletons. Germline trimming cut 6 bases from V and 8 bases from J; bases unmatched to any gene: 7. This CDR3 has 13 residues. This clonotype was sampled from a female donor in good health, serving as a healthy control. V gene TRBV12-3 or TRBV12-4 combines with J gene TRBJ2-1, with 7 nucleotides matching TRBD2. The sample comprised memory CD4+ T cells from blood. The CDR3 nucleotides read TGTGCCAGCAGAGGACTAGGATGGGATGAGCAGTTCTTC. Its translation: CASRGLGWDEQFF.